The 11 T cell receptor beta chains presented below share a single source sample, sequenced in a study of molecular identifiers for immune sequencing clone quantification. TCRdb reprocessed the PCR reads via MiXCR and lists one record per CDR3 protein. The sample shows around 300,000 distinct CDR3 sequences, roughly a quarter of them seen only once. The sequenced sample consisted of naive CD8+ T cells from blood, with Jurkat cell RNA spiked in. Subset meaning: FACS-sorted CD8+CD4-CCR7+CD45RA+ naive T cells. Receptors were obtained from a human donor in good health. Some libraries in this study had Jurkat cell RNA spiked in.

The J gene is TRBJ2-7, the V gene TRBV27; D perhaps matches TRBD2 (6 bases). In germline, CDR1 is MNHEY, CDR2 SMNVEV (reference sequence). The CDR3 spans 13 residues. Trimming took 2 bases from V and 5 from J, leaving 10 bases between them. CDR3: CASSLRGTHEQYF. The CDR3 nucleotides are TGTGCCAGCAGTTTACGGGGGACCCACGAGCAGTACTTC.

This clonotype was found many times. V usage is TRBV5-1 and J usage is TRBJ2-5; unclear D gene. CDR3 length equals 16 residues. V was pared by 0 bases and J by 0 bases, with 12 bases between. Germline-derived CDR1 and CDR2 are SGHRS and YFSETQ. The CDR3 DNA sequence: TGCGCCAGCAGCTTGGAGTCACCATCGTACCAAGAGACCCAGTACTTC. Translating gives CASSLESPSYQETQYF.

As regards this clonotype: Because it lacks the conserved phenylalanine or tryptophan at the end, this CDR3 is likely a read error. CDR3 in amino acids: CASSVTTLRNTIYS. Here the CDR3 DNA reads TGTGCCAGCAGTGTAACCACTTTGCGGAACACCATATATTCT. The chain couples TRBV2 to TRBJ1-3; no clear D gene. In germline, CDR1 is SNHLY, CDR2 FYNNEI. Trimming left V 4 bases short and J 7 bases short, with 14 bases between. There are 14 residues in the CDR3.

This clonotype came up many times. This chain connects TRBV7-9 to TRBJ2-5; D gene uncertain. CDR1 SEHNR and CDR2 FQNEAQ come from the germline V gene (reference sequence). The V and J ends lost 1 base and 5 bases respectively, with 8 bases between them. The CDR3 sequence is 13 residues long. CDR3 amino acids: CASSLGLAETQYF. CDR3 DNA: TGTGCCAGCAGCTTAGGCCTTGCGGAGACCCAGTACTTC.

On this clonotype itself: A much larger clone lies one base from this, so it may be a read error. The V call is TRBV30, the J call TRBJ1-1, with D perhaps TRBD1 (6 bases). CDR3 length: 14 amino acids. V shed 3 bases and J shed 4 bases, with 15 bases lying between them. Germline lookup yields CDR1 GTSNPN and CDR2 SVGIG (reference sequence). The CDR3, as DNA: TGTGCCTGGAGCGCAAACGGACAGAGCACTGAAGCTTTCTTT. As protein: CAWSANGQSTEAFF.

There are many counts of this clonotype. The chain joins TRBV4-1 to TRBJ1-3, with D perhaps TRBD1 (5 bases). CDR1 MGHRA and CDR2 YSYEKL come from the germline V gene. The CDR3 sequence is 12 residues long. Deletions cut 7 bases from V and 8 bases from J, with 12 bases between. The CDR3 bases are TGCGCCAGCACCAGGGCTAGGGACACCATATATTTT. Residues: CASTRARDTIYF.

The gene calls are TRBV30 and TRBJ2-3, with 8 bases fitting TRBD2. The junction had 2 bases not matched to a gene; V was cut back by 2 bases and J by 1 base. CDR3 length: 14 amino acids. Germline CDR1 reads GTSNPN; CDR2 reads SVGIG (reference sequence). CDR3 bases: TGTGCCTGGAGTTTGCGGGGGGGCACAGATACGCAGTATTTT. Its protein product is CAWSLRGGTDTQYF.

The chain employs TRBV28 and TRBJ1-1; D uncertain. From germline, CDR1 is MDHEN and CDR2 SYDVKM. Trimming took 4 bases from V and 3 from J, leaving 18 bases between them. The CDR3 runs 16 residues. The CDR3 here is CASSWTISVSDTEAFF. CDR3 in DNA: TGTGCCAGCAGTTGGACCATATCGGTTTCGGACACTGAAGCTTTCTTT.

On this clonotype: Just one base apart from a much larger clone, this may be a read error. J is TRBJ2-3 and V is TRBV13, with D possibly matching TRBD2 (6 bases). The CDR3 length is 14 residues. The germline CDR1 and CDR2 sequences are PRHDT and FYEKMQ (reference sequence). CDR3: CTSSLGGAADTQYF. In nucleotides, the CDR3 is TGTACCAGCAGCCTAGGAGGGGCCGCAGATACGCAGTATTTT. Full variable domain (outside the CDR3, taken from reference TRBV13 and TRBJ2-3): AAGVIQSPRHLIKEKRETATLKCYPIPRHDTVYWYQQGPGQDPQFLISFYEKMQSDKGSIPDRFSAQQFSDYHSELNMSSLELGDSALYFCTSSLGGAADTQYFGPGTRLTVL.

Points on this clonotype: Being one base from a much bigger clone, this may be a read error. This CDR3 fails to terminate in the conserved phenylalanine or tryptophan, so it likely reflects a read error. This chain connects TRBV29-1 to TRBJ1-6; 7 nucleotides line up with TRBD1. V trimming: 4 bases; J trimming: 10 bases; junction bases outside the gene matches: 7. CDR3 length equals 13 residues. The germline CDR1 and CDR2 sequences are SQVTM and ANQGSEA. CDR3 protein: CSVVPGGNSPLHS. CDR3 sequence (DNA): TGCAGCGTTGTTCCAGGGGGAAACTCACCCCTCCACTCT.

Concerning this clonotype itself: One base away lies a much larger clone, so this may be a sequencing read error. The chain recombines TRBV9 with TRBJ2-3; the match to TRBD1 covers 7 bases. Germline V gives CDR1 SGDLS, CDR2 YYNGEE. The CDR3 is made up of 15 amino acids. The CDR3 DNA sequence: TGTGCCAGCAGCGTAGGGAGAAGGGGGCTCGATACGCAGAATTTT. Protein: CASSVGRRGLDTQNF.